These T cell receptor beta chains were read from a single sample in a study of spatial heterogeneity in lung cancer. TCRdb analysed the 5' RACE reads with MiXCR anew, one entry per CDR3 protein. The sample lists approximately 24,000 distinct CDR3 sequences; 4% to 5% were seen once. The sequencing used PBMCs, collected at surgery. All receptors come from a male donor with early-stage non-small cell lung cancer. CDR3s include the opening cysteine and the closing phenylalanine or tryptophan. Each record gives: J gene, clone size, D gene, V gene, CDR3 protein, CDR3 DNA. D genes are given only for firm matches. Clone size, where shown, is once, few, many, or a class for clones that have expanded.

J gene: TRBJ1-6; clone size: many; D gene: .; V gene: TRBV6-1; CDR3 protein: CASRGKERSYNSPLHF; CDR3 DNA: TGTGCCAGCAGGGGAAAGGAACGATCATATAATTCACCCCTCCACTTT
J gene: TRBJ2-3; clone size: many; D gene: TRBD2; V gene: TRBV7-9; CDR3 protein: CASSSISGRAKDTQYF; CDR3 DNA: TGTGCCAGCAGCTCAATTAGCGGGAGGGCCAAAGATACGCAGTATTTT
J gene: TRBJ1-4; clone size: many; D gene: TRBD1; V gene: TRBV5-1; CDR3 protein: CASSLGTGPNEKLFF; CDR3 DNA: TGCGCCAGCAGCTTGGGGACAGGGCCTAATGAAAAACTGTTTTTT
J gene: TRBJ2-1; clone size: many; D gene: TRBD2; V gene: TRBV11-2; CDR3 protein: CASSSAGPRYNEQFF; CDR3 DNA: TGTGCCAGCAGCTCAGCGGGACCCAGGTACAATGAGCAGTTCTTC
J gene: TRBJ1-5; clone size: many; D gene: .; V gene: TRBV12-3/TRBV12-4; CDR3 protein: CASSLGPGQPQHF; CDR3 DNA: TGTGCCAGCAGTTTAGGTCCAGGCCAGCCCCAGCATTTT
J gene: TRBJ2-3; clone size: many; D gene: .; V gene: TRBV6-5; CDR3 protein: CASSYSDPTDTQYF; CDR3 DNA: TGTGCCAGCAGTTACTCGGACCCCACAGATACGCAGTATTTT
J gene: TRBJ2-7; clone size: many; D gene: .; V gene: TRBV29-1; CDR3 protein: CSVLGTYEQYF; CDR3 DNA: TGCAGCGTACTTGGGACTTACGAGCAGTACTTC
J gene: TRBJ1-5; clone size: many; D gene: .; V gene: TRBV10-3; CDR3 protein: CAISESGYQPQHF; CDR3 DNA: TGTGCCATCAGTGAGTCAGGATATCAGCCCCAGCATTTT
J gene: TRBJ2-6; clone size: many; D gene: .; V gene: TRBV7-3; CDR3 protein: CASSSSLVRRSSGANVLTF; CDR3 DNA: TGTGCCAGCAGCTCCTCCCTTGTAAGGAGGAGCTCTGGGGCCAACGTCCTGACTTTC
J gene: TRBJ2-3; clone size: many; D gene: .; V gene: TRBV5-1; CDR3 protein: CASIAGSPTDTQYF; CDR3 DNA: TGCGCCAGCATCGCGGGCAGTCCGACAGATACGCAGTATTTT
J gene: TRBJ1-2; clone size: many; D gene: .; V gene: TRBV19; CDR3 protein: CASTGGGSFYTF; CDR3 DNA: TGTGCCAGTACTGGAGGAGGAAGTTTCTACACCTTC
J gene: TRBJ1-2; clone size: many; D gene: TRBD1; V gene: TRBV12-3/TRBV12-4; CDR3 protein: CASTLYRGRANYGYTF; CDR3 DNA: TGTGCCAGCACCTTGTACAGGGGAAGGGCCAACTATGGCTACACCTTC
J gene: TRBJ1-2; clone size: many; D gene: TRBD1; V gene: TRBV6-2/TRBV6-3; CDR3 protein: CASSQEGANYGYTF; CDR3 DNA: TGTGCCAGCAGTCAAGAGGGGGCCAACTATGGCTACACCTTC
J gene: TRBJ1-5; clone size: many; D gene: .; V gene: TRBV12-3/TRBV12-4; CDR3 protein: CASSFGQGQPQHF; CDR3 DNA: TGTGCCAGCAGTTTTGGGCAGGGTCAGCCCCAGCATTTT
J gene: TRBJ2-2; clone size: few; D gene: .; V gene: TRBV11-1; CDR3 protein: CASSQGGGDTGELFF; CDR3 DNA: TGTGCCAGCAGCCAAGGGGGGGGCGACACCGGGGAGCTGTTTTTT
J gene: TRBJ2-1; clone size: many; D gene: .; V gene: TRBV24-1; CDR3 protein: CATSDRTAGNEQFF; CDR3 DNA: TGTGCCACCAGTGACCGGACAGCCGGGAATGAGCAGTTCTTC
J gene: TRBJ1-2; clone size: many; D gene: .; V gene: TRBV7-9; CDR3 protein: CASSLGSFNYGYTF; CDR3 DNA: TGTGCCAGCAGCTTAGGAAGCTTTAACTATGGCTACACCTTC
J gene: TRBJ2-5; clone size: many; D gene: TRBD2; V gene: TRBV28; CDR3 protein: CASSTYWTSGREETQYF; CDR3 DNA: TGTGCCAGCAGCACCTATTGGACTAGCGGGAGGGAAGAGACCCAGTACTTC
J gene: TRBJ2-1; clone size: many; D gene: TRBD2; V gene: TRBV7-7; CDR3 protein: CASSAWGGLAGYNEQFF; CDR3 DNA: TGTGCCAGCAGCGCCTGGGGGGGACTAGCGGGCTACAATGAGCAGTTCTTC
J gene: TRBJ2-3; clone size: .; D gene: TRBD2; V gene: TRBV2; CDR3 protein: CASRGLATSTDTQYF; CDR3 DNA: TGTGCCAGCAGAGGACTAGCCACGTCGACAGATACGCAGTATTTT
J gene: TRBJ1-1; clone size: many; D gene: TRBD1; V gene: TRBV12-3/TRBV12-4; CDR3 protein: CASSLTGWFTEAFF; CDR3 DNA: TGTGCCAGCAGTTTGACAGGGTGGTTCACTGAAGCTTTCTTT
J gene: TRBJ2-7; clone size: .; D gene: .; V gene: TRBV19; CDR3 protein: CASSSRRTYEQYF; CDR3 DNA: TGTGCCAGTAGTTCTAGGAGGACCTACGAGCAGTACTTC
J gene: TRBJ2-2; clone size: many; D gene: TRBD1; V gene: TRBV27; CDR3 protein: CASRTGTGVTGELFF; CDR3 DNA: TGTGCCAGCAGGACCGGGACAGGGGTCACCGGGGAGCTGTTTTTT
J gene: TRBJ2-3; clone size: few; D gene: TRBD1; V gene: TRBV7-3; CDR3 protein: CASSPTTGGGTDTQYF; CDR3 DNA: TGTGCCAGCAGCCCAACGACAGGGGGAGGCACAGATACGCAGTATTTT
J gene: TRBJ2-7; clone size: many; D gene: .; V gene: TRBV30; CDR3 protein: CAWSVLTVQGSYEQYF; CDR3 DNA: TGTGCCTGGAGTGTATTGACGGTGCAGGGTTCCTACGAGCAGTACTTC
J gene: TRBJ1-1; clone size: many; D gene: .; V gene: TRBV6-2/TRBV6-3; CDR3 protein: CASSPRLENTEAFF; CDR3 DNA: TGTGCCAGCAGCCCCCGCCTCGAGAACACTGAAGCTTTCTTT
J gene: TRBJ2-3; clone size: many; D gene: TRBD2; V gene: TRBV6-5; CDR3 protein: CASSYGRPSGGAGADTQYF; CDR3 DNA: TGTGCCAGCAGTTACGGGCGGCCTAGCGGGGGGGCGGGCGCAGATACGCAGTATTTT
J gene: TRBJ1-1; clone size: .; D gene: .; V gene: TRBV11-1; CDR3 protein: CASSLEWGREAFF; CDR3 DNA: TGTGCCAGCAGCTTAGAATGGGGCCGAGAAGCTTTCTTT
J gene: TRBJ2-3; clone size: many; D gene: .; V gene: TRBV19; CDR3 protein: CASSRSGLQLYF; CDR3 DNA: TGTGCCAGTAGTCGTAGCGGACTGCAGTTGTATTTT